The present entry profiles one T cell receptor beta chain with its context. The data belong to a study of blood T cell repertoires in COVID-19. Study-wide background: Donors in the United States, Italy and Spain gave samples during acute or convalescent COVID-19.

Data came from immunoSEQ multiplex PCR; TCRdb stores just in-frame clones and leaves some out. The table shows more than 75,000 clones, with approximately 80% occurring only once. Germline V CDR1 and CDR2: MNHEY, SVGAGI. The CDR3 is 14 residues long. The V and J ends lost 6 bases and 3 bases respectively, with 15 bases between them. The TCR was taken from a human donor in a cohort sampled during active COVID-19. This chain links TRBV6-5 with TRBJ2-7, with a weak D call TRBD2 (7 bases). The sample comprised peripheral blood. CDR3 sequence: CASSPRGAVYEQYF. The CDR3 region has the DNA TGTGCCAGCAGCCCCCGGGGGGCCGTCTACGAGCAGTACTTC.